Listed below are T cell receptor beta chains from one sample, sequenced in a study of blood T cell repertoires in COVID-19. Profiled with immunoSEQ multiplex PCR; TCRdb holds only in-frame clones, not every one. The sample includes 200,000 or so clones, around 82% of them seen just once. The sequenced sample was PBMCs or T cells enriched from blood (not recorded which). The receptors come from a man aged 35 to 55 who had recovered from COVID-19. Each CDR3 is given with its conserved first and last residue. A D gene is named only where the DNA matches it firmly. The size field is filled for only some rows; it gives once, few, many or a size class.

cdr3_aa	cdr3_nt	v_call	j_call	clone_size	d_call
CSVYRGEGYTF	TGCAGCGTATACAGGGGAGAGGGCTACACCTTC	TRBV29-1	TRBJ1-2	NA	TRBD1
CASEGQGRHNEQFF	TGTGCCAGTGAGGGACAGGGTCGGCACAATGAGCAGTTCTTC	TRBV28	TRBJ2-1	NA	TRBD1
CASSQYMGAENIQYF	TGTGCCAGCAGCCAATACATGGGGGCCGAAAACATTCAGTACTTC	TRBV4-2	TRBJ2-4	NA	NA
CATSRTGGSPLHF	TGTGCCACCTCAAGGACAGGGGGATCACCCCTCCACTTT	TRBV19	TRBJ1-6	NA	TRBD1
CASSRDTGQPQHF	TGTGCCAGCAGTAGAGACACCGGTCAGCCCCAGCATTTT	TRBV6-4	TRBJ1-5	NA	NA
CASSPDSYGELFF	TGTGCCAGCTCGCCGGACTCTTACGGGGAGCTGTTTTTT	TRBV18	TRBJ2-2	NA	NA
CASSPGTGVESGYTF	TGTGCCAGCTCACCCGGGACAGGGGTAGAATCTGGCTACACCTTC	TRBV18	TRBJ1-2	NA	TRBD1
CASSLADLGFSPLHF	TGTGCCAGCAGCTTGGCAGACTTAGGATTCTCACCCCTCCACTTT	TRBV5-4	TRBJ1-6	NA	NA
CASSLMGQTNTGELFF	TGTGCCAGCAGCTTAATGGGACAGACGAACACCGGGGAGCTGTTTTTT	TRBV7-8	TRBJ2-2	few	TRBD1
CASSYGTGGDRTYNEQFF	TGTGCCAGCAGCTACGGGACAGGGGGCGACCGGACCTACAATGAGCAGTTCTTC	TRBV7-8	TRBJ2-1	NA	TRBD1
CASSKLGQANTGELFF	TGTGCCAGCAGCAAGCTGGGACAGGCGAACACCGGGGAGCTGTTTTTT	TRBV21-1	TRBJ2-2	NA	NA
CASSLDSNSNQPQHF	TGCGCCAGCAGCTTGGACAGCAATAGCAATCAGCCCCAGCATTTT	TRBV5-1	TRBJ1-5	NA	NA
CASGSSQERGYGYTF	TGTGCTAGTGGTTCCTCCCAGGAAAGGGGCTATGGCTACACCTTC	TRBV12-5	TRBJ1-2	NA	NA
CSARTGLGNQPQHF	TGCAGCGCTAGGACAGGGCTTGGCAATCAGCCCCAGCATTTT	TRBV29-1	TRBJ1-5	few	TRBD1
CASSLTGSGANVLTF	TGCGCCAGCAGCTTGACCGGGTCTGGGGCCAACGTCCTGACTTTC	TRBV5-1	TRBJ2-6	NA	NA
CASSPRGDTEAFF	TGTGCCAGTAGTCCCAGGGGGGACACTGAAGCTTTCTTT	TRBV19	TRBJ1-1	NA	TRBD1
CASSTGRGQGYEQYF	TGTGCCAGTTCAACCGGTAGGGGACAGGGATACGAGCAGTACTTC	TRBV6-5	TRBJ2-7	NA	TRBD1
CASSYSMWEMNTEAFF	TGTGCCAGCAGTTACTCTATGTGGGAGATGAACACTGAAGCTTTCTTT	TRBV6-5	TRBJ1-1	NA	NA
CASSSTAGTGGYKGYTF	TGTGCCAGCAGCTCTACGGCCGGGACAGGGGGATATAAGGGCTACACCTTC	TRBV5-4	TRBJ1-2	NA	TRBD1
CASSLLNRDRPTNYGYTF	TGCGCCAGCAGTCTCCTCAACCGGGACAGGCCTACTAACTATGGCTACACCTTC	TRBV23-1	TRBJ1-2	once	TRBD1
CAWTSGQNYGYTF	TGTGCCTGGACCAGTGGACAGAACTATGGCTACACCTTC	TRBV30	TRBJ1-2	few	NA
CATRPGVSGGYTF	TGTGCCACGCGCCCGGGGGTTAGCGGTGGCTACACCTTC	TRBV6-5	TRBJ1-2	NA	NA
CASSLGGQSFSGANVLTF	TGTGCCAGCAGCTTGGGTGGACAGAGCTTCTCTGGGGCCAACGTCCTGACTTTC	TRBV5-4	TRBJ2-6	once	NA
CAWTSPGLRSYSNQPQHF	TGTGCCTGGACTTCGCCCGGACTGAGAAGTTATAGCAATCAGCCCCAGCATTTT	TRBV30	TRBJ1-5	NA	NA
CATSDAGTGDNEQFF	TGTGCCACCAGTGATGCCGGGACAGGTGACAATGAGCAGTTCTTC	TRBV24-1	TRBJ2-1	NA	TRBD1
CASSPQGGSYEQYF	TGTGCCAGCAGCCCGCAAGGAGGGAGCTACGAGCAGTACTTC	TRBV5-5	TRBJ2-7	few	NA
CASSPGVRGTEAFF	TGTGCCAGTAGTCCAGGGGTACGGGGCACTGAAGCTTTCTTT	TRBV19	TRBJ1-1	NA	NA
CASSEGAAVEKLFF	TGTGCCAGCAGCGAGGGGGCGGCGGTTGAAAAACTGTTTTTT	TRBV9	TRBJ1-4	few	TRBD1
CSQFGQGAPEAFF	TGCAGCCAATTCGGACAGGGGGCCCCTGAAGCTTTCTTT	TRBV29-1	TRBJ1-1	NA	TRBD1
CASSAIQGADGYTF	TGTGCCAGCAGCGCGATACAGGGGGCGGATGGCTACACCTTC	TRBV7-2	TRBJ1-2	NA	TRBD1
CASSVPGTAHPTEAFF	TGTGCCAGCAGCGTACCTGGGACAGCGCACCCCACTGAAGCTTTCTTT	TRBV28	TRBJ1-1	NA	TRBD1
CASSRTSTDGYTF	TGTGCCAGCAGCCGGACAAGTACGGATGGCTACACCTTC	TRBV3-1/TRBV3-2	TRBJ1-2	many	NA
CASSEVPSGFGDTQYF	TGTGCCAGCAGTGAAGTCCCTAGCGGCTTCGGGGATACGCAGTATTTT	TRBV2	TRBJ2-3	NA	TRBD2
CASSPKTGPNTEAFF	TGCGCCAGCAGCCCAAAGACAGGGCCGAACACTGAAGCTTTCTTT	TRBV5-1	TRBJ1-1	NA	TRBD1
CASSDSGGAYNEQFF	TGTGCCAGCAGTGATAGCGGGGGGGCCTACAATGAGCAGTTCTTC	TRBV6-4	TRBJ2-1	NA	TRBD2
CASSLVRGMNTEAFF	TGTGCCAGCAGCTTGGTCCGGGGGATGAACACTGAAGCTTTCTTT	TRBV5-4	TRBJ1-1	NA	NA
CASSLDSSGANVLTF	TGTGCCAGCAGTTTGGACAGTTCTGGGGCCAACGTCCTGACTTTC	TRBV6-5	TRBJ2-6	few	NA
CASSLGGQGSQQFF	TGCGCCAGCAGCTTGGGCGGACAGGGATCGCAGCAGTTCTTC	TRBV5-1	TRBJ2-1	NA	TRBD1
CASNRDGRTEAFF	TGTGCCAGTAACAGGGACGGTCGTACTGAAGCTTTCTTT	TRBV2	TRBJ1-1	NA	NA
CASSQDLAGTGGYTF	TGTGCCAGCAGCCAAGACTTAGCGGGTACGGGTGGCTACACCTTC	TRBV4-2	TRBJ1-2	NA	NA
CASTQTGDYYGYTF	TGTGCCAGCACCCAGACAGGGGATTACTATGGCTACACCTTC	TRBV9	TRBJ1-2	few	TRBD1
CASSIETGGLTEAFF	TGTGCCAGTAGTATAGAAACCGGGGGTCTGACTGAAGCTTTCTTT	TRBV19	TRBJ1-1	NA	NA
CASSYDGGGGQPQHF	TGTGCCAGCAGTTACGACGGGGGGGGCGGTCAGCCCCAGCATTTT	TRBV6-5	TRBJ1-5	NA	NA
CASSQDFGGGEAFF	TGTGCCAGCAGCCAAGATTTTGGGGGGGGTGAAGCTTTCTTT	TRBV14	TRBJ1-1	NA	NA
CASSRDRGYQPQHF	TGCGCCAGCAGTCGCGACAGGGGATATCAGCCCCAGCATTTT	TRBV4-3	TRBJ1-5	NA	TRBD1
CASSVRPGEQFF	TGTGCCAGCAGCGTAAGGCCAGGTGAGCAGTTCTTC	TRBV9	TRBJ2-1	NA	NA
CASSSEGVGGYTF	TGCGCCAGCAGCTCCGAGGGCGTAGGAGGCTACACCTTC	TRBV5-1	TRBJ1-2	NA	NA
CASSDDTIGELFF	TGTGCCAGCAGTGACGATACAATCGGGGAGCTGTTTTTT	TRBV6-4	TRBJ2-2	NA	NA
CASRTSGGSGNTIYF	TGTGCTTCCAGGACCTCAGGGGGCAGTGGAAACACCATATATTTT	TRBV10-3	TRBJ1-3	NA	TRBD1
CASSLLAGTGNTIYF	TGTGCCAGCAGTTTATTGGCAGGAACCGGAAACACCATATATTTT	TRBV28	TRBJ1-3	NA	NA
CASSQESDRGTYNEQFF	TGCGCCAGCAGCCAAGAATCGGACAGGGGAACCTACAATGAGCAGTTCTTC	TRBV4-3	TRBJ2-1	few	TRBD1
CASSTDTNGNTIYF	TGTGCCAGCAGCACGGACACGAACGGAAACACCATATATTTT	TRBV7-2	TRBJ1-3	NA	NA
CASSETGRPNYGYTF	TGTGCCAGCAGCGAAACAGGGAGACCTAACTATGGCTACACCTTC	TRBV5-6	TRBJ1-2	NA	NA